The text below deals with one T cell receptor (beta chain). The PCR made use of 60 Vbeta and 13 Jbeta primers. Produced via immunoSEQ multiplex PCR; TCRdb's table is partial and in-frame only. The sample holds fewer than 200,000 clones, approximately 78% seen once. The length of the CDR3 is 19 residues. Germline V gene lookup returns CDR1 LGHNA and CDR2 YNFKEQ. After removal of 2 bases from V and 0 bases from J, the junction contained 13 bases not matched to a gene. These data originate in a study of cytomegalovirus exposure and HLA in healthy donors. The sequencing input was PBMCs. The receptor was isolated from a woman aged 25-40 years in good health and CMV-seropositive. The chain is built from TRBV4-2 and TRBJ2-3, with 8 bases lining up with TRBD2. CDR3 sequence: CASSQQWGTSGDSTDTQYF. CDR3 DNA sequence: TGTGCCAGCAGCCAACAATGGGGAACTAGCGGAGATAGCACAGATACGCAGTATTTT.